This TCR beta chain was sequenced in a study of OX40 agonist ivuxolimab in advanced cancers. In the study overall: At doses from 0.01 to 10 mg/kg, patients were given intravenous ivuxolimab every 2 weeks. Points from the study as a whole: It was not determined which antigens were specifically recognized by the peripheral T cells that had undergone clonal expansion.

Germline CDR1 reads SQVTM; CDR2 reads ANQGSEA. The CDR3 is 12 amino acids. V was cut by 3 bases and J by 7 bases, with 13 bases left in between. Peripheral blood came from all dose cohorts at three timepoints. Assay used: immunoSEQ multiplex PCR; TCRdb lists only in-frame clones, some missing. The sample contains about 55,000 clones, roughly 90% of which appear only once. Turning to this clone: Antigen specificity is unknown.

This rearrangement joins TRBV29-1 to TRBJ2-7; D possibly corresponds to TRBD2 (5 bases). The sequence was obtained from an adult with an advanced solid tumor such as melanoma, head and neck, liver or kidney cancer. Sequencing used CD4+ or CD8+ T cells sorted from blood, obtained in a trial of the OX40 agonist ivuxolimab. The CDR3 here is CSVDRARGEQYF. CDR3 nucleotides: TGCAGCGTTGATAGAGCCCGGGGTGAGCAGTACTTC.